The 19 T cell receptor beta chains below were found in one sample sequenced in a study of blood T cell repertoires in COVID-19. Assay: immunoSEQ multiplex PCR; the TCRdb copy retains only in-frame clones and omits some. The table lists 300,000 to 350,000 clones, about 90% of them singletons. The sample comprised PBMCs or T cells enriched from blood (not recorded which). These receptors all stem from a woman aged 25 to 39 who had recovered from COVID-19.

This clone was observed a single time. The CDR3 region has the DNA TGCGCCAGCAGCGGTCGGACAGGGGAGTACTATGGCTACACCTTC. This translates into CASSGRTGEYYGYTF. The V call is TRBV5-1, the J call TRBJ1-2; 9 bases line up with TRBD1. The CDR3 extends over 15 amino acids. J lost 3 bases, V lost 4 bases, and 7 bases had no gene match. Germline values: CDR1 SGHRS, CDR2 YFSETQ.

This chain connects TRBV28 to TRBJ1-2, with TRBD1 matching over 7 bases. The V and J ends lost 5 bases and 2 bases, in that order; junction bases with no gene match: 11. CDR1 is MDHEN and CDR2 is SYDVKM in the germline V gene. The length of the CDR3 is 16 residues. CDR3 nucleotides: TGTGCCAGCAGTCCACAGGGGAGCAGGTCGAACTATGGCTACACCTTC. Translation gives CASSPQGSRSNYGYTF.

The chain joins TRBV28 to TRBJ1-1; maybe TRBD1 (6 bases). Per germline, CDR1 MDHEN and CDR2 SYDVKM. There are 15 residues in the CDR3. Trimming cost V 3 bases and J 2 bases, with 13 bases left between them. The CDR3 here is CASSFVGQLNTEAFF. The CDR3 DNA reads as TGTGCCAGCAGTTTCGTTGGACAGCTAAACACTGAAGCTTTCTTT.

V and J are TRBV12-3 or TRBV12-4 and TRBJ1-1; the D is unclear. The CDR3 covers 13 residues. Trimming stripped 6 bases from V and 7 bases from J, with 15 bases between. CDR3 sequence: CASRGIHGDEAFF. The CDR3 DNA is TGTGCCAGCAGAGGGATCCACGGGGATGAAGCTTTCTTT.

The rearrangement links TRBV15 to TRBJ1-2; 7 nucleotides line up with TRBD1. After removal of 0 bases from V and 8 bases from J, the junction contained 6 bases not matched to a gene. Germline lookup yields CDR1 LNHNV and CDR2 YYDKDF (reference sequence). The CDR3 spans 14 residues. The DNA of the CDR3 is TGTGCCACCAGCAGAGACGCAGGGGGGCCCGGCTACACCTTC. Translation gives CATSRDAGGPGYTF.

The chain has TRBV30 and TRBJ1-2; D possibly corresponds to TRBD1 (5 bases). The germline V gene encodes CDR1 GTSNPN and CDR2 SVGIG (reference sequence). Trimming took 5 bases from V and 7 from J, leaving 20 bases between them. This CDR3 contains 14 residues. The CDR3 DNA follows: TGTGCCTGGTTTTACGAACAGGATCCGACTGGCTACACCTTC. It yields the protein CAWFYEQDPTGYTF.

The chain combines TRBV19 with TRBJ2-7; 9 bases line up with TRBD1. The V and J ends lost 5 bases and 0 bases, in that order; junction bases with no gene match: 11. CDR1 LNHDA and CDR2 SQIVND come from the germline V gene (reference sequence). This CDR3 has 17 amino acids. For the CDR3, the DNA is TGTGCCAGTAGTTTACAGGGGGCCACCCCCCGCTCCTACGAGCAGTACTTC. Translating gives CASSLQGATPRSYEQYF.

The chain couples TRBV3-1 (or the pseudogene TRBV3-2) to TRBJ2-1; D not resolved. This CDR3 contains 11 residues. Germline CDR1 reads LGHDT; CDR2 reads YNNKEL (reference sequence). V shed 3 bases and J shed 9 bases, with 6 bases lying between them. The CDR3 sequence: CASSQTSEQFF. In DNA, the CDR3 is TGTGCCAGCAGCCAGACAAGTGAGCAGTTCTTC.

The chain joins TRBV24-1 to TRBJ2-1, with 7 bases lining up with TRBD1. The CDR3 spans 17 residues. The germline gives CDR1 KGHDR, CDR2 SFDVKD. The V segment lost 4 bases and the J segment 10 bases; nucleotides outside the gene matches: 18. CDR3 loop: CATSEAFLAGGSEEQFF. The CDR3 DNA reads TGTGCCACCAGTGAAGCCTTCTTGGCAGGGGGTTCAGAGGAGCAGTTCTTC.

As DNA, the CDR3 is TGTGCCAGCAGCCGCGGCGCGTGGGAGGCGACCGGGGAGCTGTTTTTT. Protein: CASSRGAWEATGELFF. This rearrangement joins TRBV5-6 to TRBJ2-2; D is perhaps TRBD2 (6 bases). V was pared by 4 bases and J by 5 bases, with 18 bases between. Germline values: CDR1 SGHDT, CDR2 YYEEEE. The CDR3 runs to 16 residues.

This sequence joins TRBV9 and TRBJ2-6; no clear D gene. The CDR3 covers 15 residues. V was trimmed by 0 bases and J by 0 bases, leaving 4 bases between them. CDR1 is SGDLS and CDR2 is YYNGEE in the germline V gene. CDR3 protein: CASSVGHSGANVLTF. The CDR3 DNA reads TGTGCCAGCAGCGTAGGTCACTCTGGGGCCAACGTCCTGACTTTC.

The chain employs TRBV5-6 and TRBJ1-1, with 7 bases that match TRBD1. Trimming at V came to 4 bases and at J to 1 base, leaving 16 bases not matched to a gene. CDR1 is SGHDT, CDR2 YYEEEE, per germline. The CDR3 length is 18 residues. The CDR3 spells CASSAETTDRDRNTEAFF. The CDR3 region has the DNA TGTGCCAGCAGCGCCGAGACGACCGACAGGGACAGGAACACTGAAGCTTTCTTT.

This clone was recorded once. This chain uses TRBV28 with TRBJ1-3; D unclear. The CDR3 loop spans 15 amino acids. V shed 7 bases and J shed 0 bases, with 13 bases lying between them. In germline, CDR1 is MDHEN, CDR2 SYDVKM. The CDR3 coding sequence is TGTGCCAGCAAGGAACAGCTGAGCTCTGGAAACACCATATATTTT. As protein: CASKEQLSSGNTIYF.

The V call is TRBV15, the J call TRBJ1-1, with D uncertain. Germline V gene lookup returns CDR1 LNHNV and CDR2 YYDKDF (reference sequence). The CDR3 totals 15 residues. V was cut by 3 bases and J by 0 bases, with 11 bases left in between. CDR3 protein: CATSSADTLNTEAFF. The CDR3, as DNA: TGTGCCACCAGCAGCGCCGATACATTGAACACTGAAGCTTTCTTT.

This sequence joins TRBV28 and TRBJ2-3, with 7 bases that match TRBD2. Trimming removed 5 bases from V and 0 bases from J; junction bases left unmatched: 2. Germline CDR1 and CDR2: MDHEN and SYDVKM. The CDR3 length is 14 residues. In DNA, the CDR3 is TGTGCCAGCAGTGGGGGGGGAAGCACAGATACGCAGTATTTT. Amino acid sequence: CASSGGGSTDTQYF.

The chain combines TRBV28 with TRBJ1-1, with 8 positions matching TRBD1. Germline CDR1 and CDR2: MDHEN and SYDVKM. V dropped 8 bases and J dropped 1; count of bases not matched to a gene: 12. This CDR3 is 16 amino acids long. The DNA for the CDR3 is TGTGCCAGCTCTTCCCCCCGACAGGGGCGGAACACTGAAGCTTTCTTT. Amino acid sequence: CASSSPRQGRNTEAFF. The complete variable domain, with remaining parts taken from reference TRBV28 and TRBJ1-1, reads DVKVTQSSRYLVKRTGEKVFLECVQDMDHENMFWYRQDPGLGLRLIYFSYDVKMKEKGDIPEGYSVSREKKERFSLILESASTNQTSMYLCASSSPRQGRNTEAFFGQGTRLTVV.

The V call is TRBV6-2 or TRBV6-3, the J call TRBJ1-6, with a possible D match to TRBD1 (6 bases). This CDR3 is built from 14 residues. The V gene lost 6 bases and the J gene lost 10 bases, with 16 bases spanning the gap. The germline CDR1 and CDR2 sequences are MNHEY and SVGEGT. DNA for the CDR3: TGTGCCAGCAGCCTAACAGGGTTCCAGTCACCCCTCCACTTT. Translation: CASSLTGFQSPLHF.

The chain links TRBV7-2 to TRBJ1-5, with D possibly matching TRBD1 (5 bases). V was trimmed by 0 bases and J by 3 bases, leaving 15 bases between them. This CDR3 region has 17 residues. CDR1 SGHTA and CDR2 FQGNSA come from the germline V gene. In nucleotides, the CDR3 is TGTGCCAGCAGCTTAGCGGTCCTGGGGGGGTTCAATCAGCCCCAGCATTTT. Protein sequence: CASSLAVLGGFNQPQHF.

The genes are TRBV2 and TRBJ1-4; 7 bases map to TRBD1. After removal of 7 bases from V and 8 bases from J, the junction contained 7 bases not matched to a gene. The CDR3 sequence is 13 residues long. Germline V gene data show CDR1 as SNHLY and CDR2 as FYNNEI. The chain's CDR3 is CASTTGVGEKLFF. As DNA, the CDR3 is TGTGCCAGCACTACAGGGGTCGGCGAAAAACTGTTTTTT.